Each of the 22 T cell receptor beta chains below was sequenced from the same sample in a study of shared clonotypes between healthy human individuals. Here immunoSEQ multiplex PCR was the method, and the copy in TCRdb shows in-frame clones only, minus some. The table has millions of clones, 85% to 95% seen once. Positive CCR7 selection of CD45RO-negative cells yielded the naive CD8 cells, and terminally differentiated effector memory CD45RA+ cells were excluded. Sequencing was carried out using naive CD8+ T cells from PBMCs. These receptors all stem from a man between 18 and 35 years old in good health. Some clones in this sample may be carry-over from other donors' samples.

V gene TRBV6-5 combines with J gene TRBJ1-2; possible D gene TRBD1, 6 bases. The CDR3 is 15 amino acids. CDR1 and CDR2 from the germline V gene are MNHEY and SVGAGI. Deletions cut 5 bases from V and 6 bases from J, with 19 bases between. CDR3 loop: CASSPNPTGWDGYTF. CDR3 nucleotide sequence: TGTGCCAGCAGTCCAAATCCGACAGGCTGGGATGGCTACACCTTC.

This rearrangement joins TRBV7-2 to TRBJ2-7; a possible D gene is TRBD1 (5 bases). V was trimmed by 5 bases and J by 0 bases, leaving 23 bases between them. In germline, CDR1 is SGHTA, CDR2 FQGNSA. The CDR3 has 18 amino acids. CDR3 in amino acids: CASSRLPKTVPSSYEQYF. The CDR3 DNA is TGTGCCAGCAGCCGCTTACCCAAGACAGTCCCCAGCTCCTACGAGCAGTACTTC.

This chain joins TRBV6-1 and TRBJ1-5; D is possibly TRBD1 (5 bases). CDR1 and CDR2 from the germline V gene are MNHNS and SASEGT. The V end lost 0 bases, the J end lost 2 bases, and 8 bases lay between the germline ends. This CDR3 is built from 15 residues. This CDR3 is CASSEARVGNQPQHF. The CDR3 coding sequence is TGTGCCAGCAGTGAAGCCAGGGTGGGCAATCAGCCCCAGCATTTT.

The CDR3 loop reads CSVEETAARPYEQYF. The CDR3 DNA follows: TGCAGCGTTGAGGAGACAGCCGCACGCCCCTACGAGCAGTACTTC. The chain employs TRBV29-1 and TRBJ2-7; weak D call: TRBD1 (5 bases). Germline-derived CDR1 and CDR2 are SQVTM and ANQGSEA. The CDR3 loop spans 15 amino acids. Trimming stripped 3 bases from V and 2 bases from J, with 17 bases between.

This clone has a single count. The rearrangement links TRBV7-2 to TRBJ2-7; 13 bases are a match to TRBD2. The V gene end was trimmed by 5 bases and the J gene end by 3 bases; junction bases not matched to a gene: 10. CDR1 is SGHTA, CDR2 FQGNSA, per germline. This CDR3 is built from 17 residues. In DNA form, the CDR3 reads TGTGCCAGCAGCAAGGGGGGACTAGCGGGACCCCTCTACGAGCAGTACTTC. This sequence encodes CASSKGGLAGPLYEQYF. The full variable domain, rest sourced from reference TRBV7-2 and TRBJ2-7, is GAGVSQSPSNKVTEKGKDVELRCDPISGHTALYWYRQSLGQGLEFLIYFQGNSAPDKSGLPSDRFSAERTGGSVSTLTIQRTQQEDSAVYLCASSKGGLAGPLYEQYFGPGTRLTVT.

The chain couples TRBV10-3 to TRBJ2-7; possible D gene TRBD1, 6 bases. Germline loops: CDR1 ENHRY, CDR2 SYGVKD. Trimming left V 10 bases short and J 7 bases short, with 17 bases between. The CDR3 sequence is 12 residues long. The CDR3 nucleotides are TGTGCCACCGGGCCCACTAGGGGGGAGCAGTACTTC. It codes for CATGPTRGEQYF.

This sequence joins TRBV5-6 and TRBJ2-1; 8 bases line up with TRBD2. Trimming at V came to 5 bases and at J to 3 bases, leaving 10 bases not matched to a gene. The CDR3 is made up of 16 amino acids. Per germline, CDR1 SGHDT and CDR2 YYEEEE. CDR3 amino acids: CASSFPGGSGYNEQFF. CDR3 in DNA: TGTGCCAGCAGTTTCCCGGGGGGGAGCGGCTACAATGAGCAGTTCTTC.

This clone has more than one count but fewer than ten. J is TRBJ2-2 and V is TRBV9; D assignment may be TRBD1 or TRBD2 (5 bases each). CDR3 length: 16 amino acids. From germline, CDR1 is SGDLS and CDR2 YYNGEE. V was clipped by 1 base and J by 4 bases, with 14 bases between them. The DNA of the CDR3 is TGTGCCAGCAGCGTACAATCGGGGACGGCCACCGGGGAGCTGTTTTTT. Protein: CASSVQSGTATGELFF.

J is TRBJ2-7 and V is TRBV20-1; D may be TRBD2 (5 bases). The CDR3 covers 11 residues. V gave up 6 bases and J gave up 3 bases, with 9 bases separating them. Germline CDR1 DFQATT, CDR2 SNEGSKA (reference sequence). CDR3 coding DNA: TGCAGTGCGAAGGGAGACTACGAGCAGTACTTC. This codes for CSAKGDYEQYF.

This clone turned up a few times. The chain carries TRBV27 and TRBJ2-2; 8 bases agree with TRBD2. Germline CDR1 is MNHEY and CDR2 is SMNVEV (reference sequence). The length of the CDR3 is 15 residues. Trimming at V came to 3 bases and at J to 8 bases, leaving 8 bases not matched to a gene. The CDR3 region has the DNA TGTGCCAGCAGTTTTCTAGCGGGTGCGTCGGGGGAGCTGTTTTTT. Amino acids: CASSFLAGASGELFF.

For the CDR3, the DNA is TGTGCCATCAGTGAAGGTAACAACAATGAGCAGTTCTTC. Its translation: CAISEGNNNEQFF. V and J are TRBV10-3 and TRBJ2-1; D gene unclear. V was cut by 3 bases and J by 5 bases, with 8 bases left in between. The CDR3 is made up of 13 amino acids. Germline lookup yields CDR1 ENHRY and CDR2 SYGVKD.

This rearrangement joins TRBV28 to TRBJ2-1; D perhaps matches TRBD1 (6 bases). The germline CDR1 and CDR2 sequences are MDHEN and SYDVKM. With 4 bases removed from V and 6 bases from J, the gap between germline ends came to 16 bases. The length of the CDR3 is 15 residues. CDR3 region: CASSYLQGISNEQFF. CDR3 coding DNA: TGTGCCAGCAGTTATCTACAGGGTATTAGCAATGAGCAGTTCTTC. Together with reference TRBV28 and TRBJ2-1, the CDR3 gives the full variable domain: DVKVTQSSRYLVKRTGEKVFLECVQDMDHENMFWYRQDPGLGLRLIYFSYDVKMKEKGDIPEGYSVSREKKERFSLILESASTNQTSMYLCASSYLQGISNEQFFGPGTRLTVL.

The V and J genes are TRBV15 and TRBJ1-5; possibly TRBD1 for D (5 bases). The CDR3 runs to 14 residues. The V gene's germline CDR1 is LNHNV and CDR2 YYDKDF (reference sequence). The V gene lost 5 bases and the J gene lost 4 bases, with 12 bases spanning the gap. CDR3 sequence (DNA): TGTGCCACCAGCGGGGACGGCTCAAATCAGCCCCAGCATTTT. It yields the protein CATSGDGSNQPQHF.

This clone came up a few times. Other nucleotide sequences from this sample produce the same CDR3. The V call is TRBV19, the J call TRBJ1-1, with a weak D call TRBD1 (5 bases). This CDR3 has 14 residues. V dropped 3 bases and J dropped 1 base, with 9 bases sitting between them. CDR1 is LNHDA, CDR2 SQIVND, per germline (reference sequence). The CDR3, as DNA: TGTGCCAGTAGTATTTGGGGACCGAACACTGAAGCTTTCTTT. This sequence encodes CASSIWGPNTEAFF. The entire variable domain, with the rest obtained from reference TRBV19 and TRBJ1-1, is as follows: DGGITQSPKYLFRKEGQNVTLSCEQNLNHDAMYWYRQDPGQGLRLIYYSQIVNDFQKGDIAEGYSVSREKKESFPLTVTSAQKNPTAFYLCASSIWGPNTEAFFGQGTRLTVV.

V and J are TRBV4-2 and TRBJ2-7; possibly TRBD2 for D (6 bases). The V and J ends lost 1 base and 3 bases respectively, with 16 bases between them. Germline V gene data show CDR1 as LGHNA and CDR2 as YNFKEQ. The CDR3 is made up of 16 amino acids. CDR3 region: CASSQAGRDYRYEQYF. The CDR3 DNA reads as TGTGCCAGCAGCCAAGCGGGGCGGGATTACCGCTACGAGCAGTACTTC.

The count of this clone is one. J is TRBJ1-5 and V is TRBV7-9, with D perhaps matching TRBD1 (5 bases). The ends were cut back, 1 base at V and 7 bases at J, with 23 bases in the middle. The CDR3 totals 18 residues. Germline assignment: CDR1 SEHNR and CDR2 FQNEAQ (reference sequence). Here the CDR3 DNA reads TGTGCCAGCAGCTTAGGTGGGTGGGACTCCATGGGAGAGCAGCCCCAGCATTTT. Translating gives CASSLGGWDSMGEQPQHF.

In regard to this clone: At the DNA level, this CDR3 is encoded by other sequences in the same sample as well. V and J are TRBV9 and TRBJ1-1; possibly TRBD1 for D (6 bases). CDR3 length: 14 residues. Trimming took 0 bases from V and 4 from J, leaving 10 bases between them. Germline CDR1 and CDR2: SGDLS and YYNGEE. The CDR3 loop reads CASSVGGATTEAFF. As DNA, the CDR3 is TGTGCCAGCAGCGTAGGGGGGGCGACCACTGAAGCTTTCTTT.

The rearrangement joins TRBV13 to TRBJ1-2; 9 nucleotides line up with TRBD1. This CDR3 region has 14 residues. V was pared by 3 bases and J by 6 bases, with 5 bases of the junction left unmatched. Germline CDR1 is PRHDT and CDR2 is FYEKMQ (reference sequence). The CDR3 DNA reads as TGTGCCAGCAGCTTGGGACAGGGAGGCCATGGCTACACCTTC. Its translation is CASSLGQGGHGYTF.

The genes are TRBV19 and TRBJ1-3, with D unresolved. Germline-derived CDR1 and CDR2 are LNHDA and SQIVND (reference sequence). Trimming shortened V by 5 bases and J by 0 bases, and 11 bases separated the two germline ends. The CDR3 has 15 residues. CDR3 amino acids: CASSPTRSSGNTIYF. The CDR3 DNA is TGTGCCAGTAGTCCGACACGGAGCTCTGGAAACACCATATATTTT.

This chain connects TRBV7-9 to TRBJ2-5; weak D call: TRBD1 (6 bases). The V gene lost 5 bases and the J gene lost 5 bases, with 12 bases spanning the gap. The CDR3 has 13 residues. Germline-derived CDR1 and CDR2 are SEHNR and FQNEAQ (reference sequence). The CDR3 DNA reads as TGTGCCAGCAGCCAACAGGGTTTGGAGACCCAGTACTTC. It yields the protein CASSQQGLETQYF.

With regard to this clone: Other DNA sequences in this sample translate to the same CDR3. This CDR3 reads CASSLAGGSQETQYF. The DNA of the CDR3 is TGTGCCAGCAGCTTAGCGGGAGGCTCCCAAGAGACCCAGTACTTC. The chain couples TRBV6-5 to TRBJ2-5; 10 bases map to TRBD2. The ends lost 6 bases at V and 1 base at J; junction bases unmatched: 5. Germline-derived CDR1 and CDR2 are MNHEY and SVGAGI. CDR3 size: 15 residues.

The V and J genes are TRBV29-1 and TRBJ1-2; 10 bases match TRBD1. CDR3 length: 15 residues. Trimming took 4 bases from V and 0 from J; bases not matched to a gene: 5. Germline-derived CDR1 and CDR2 are SQVTM and ANQGSEA. CDR3 nucleotides: TGCAGCGTTGTCCCGGGGACAGGGGCTAACTATGGCTACACCTTC. Translating gives CSVVPGTGANYGYTF.